The 8 T cell receptor beta chains presented below share a single source sample, sequenced in a study of beta chain features in type 1 diabetes. All of the isolated RNA was reverse transcribed, so expressed TCRB transcripts were sequenced. Sequencing was performed with immunoSEQ multiplex PCR; in TCRdb, only in-frame clones are kept and a portion is missing. The table shows 130,000 to 150,000 clones, with under 60% occurring only once. Sequenced input: Tregs from blood. The receptors shown here come from a man between 18 and 29 years old in good health.

A few counts support this clone. The chain recombines TRBV2 with TRBJ1-1; D uncertain. CDR3 length: 13 amino acids. V lost 6 bases, J lost 3 bases, and 11 bases lay in between. CDR1 is SNHLY and CDR2 is FYNNEI in the germline V gene. This CDR3 is CASRSDGYTEAFF. Here the CDR3 DNA reads TGTGCCAGCAGGTCCGACGGGTACACTGAAGCTTTCTTT.

This clone was counted between two and nine times. The V call is TRBV28, the J call TRBJ2-7, with a weak D call TRBD1 (7 bases). The V end lost 1 base, the J end lost 4 bases, and 14 bases lay between the germline ends. This CDR3 spans 15 amino acids. Germline V CDR1 and CDR2: MDHEN, SYDVKM. In nucleotides, the CDR3 is TGTGCCAGCAGTTTATTAGGAGGGGGCGCGTACGAGCAGTACTTC. This translates into CASSLLGGGAYEQYF.

V is TRBV28 and J is TRBJ1-1; D uncertain. V gave up 4 bases and J gave up 1 base, with 19 bases separating them. Germline V gene lookup returns CDR1 MDHEN and CDR2 SYDVKM. The CDR3 extends over 17 amino acids. The CDR3 nucleotides are TGTGCCAGCAGTTGGTTAGGTCCCGGGAAGAAGAACACTGAAGCTTTCTTT. Encoded protein: CASSWLGPGKKNTEAFF.

This clone showed up just a few times. The chain links TRBV7-2 to TRBJ1-6; D possibly corresponds to TRBD1 (6 bases). Germline V lookup: CDR1 SGHTA, CDR2 FQGNSA. V was pared by 1 base and J by 4 bases, with 11 bases between. CDR3 length equals 16 residues. The DNA of the CDR3 is TGTGCCAGCAGCTTAGGGACAGCTCTTTATAATTCACCCCTCCACTTT. Protein product: CASSLGTALYNSPLHF.

Regarding this clone: Other nucleotide sequences from this sample produce the same CDR3. V gene TRBV7-2 combines with J gene TRBJ1-2; D might be TRBD1 (6 bases). V was trimmed by 6 bases and J by 5 bases, leaving 10 bases between them. The CDR3 sequence is 12 residues long. The V gene's germline CDR1 is SGHTA and CDR2 FQGNSA. CDR3 in amino acids: CASSPDSYGYTF. The CDR3 DNA follows: TGTGCCAGCAGTCCGGACAGTTATGGCTACACCTTC.

The chain uses TRBV12-2 and TRBJ1-1; the D call of TRBD1 is as the table states it, not checked on the DNA. TRBV12-2 is a documented pseudogene. The CDR3 length is 14 residues. The CDR3 nucleotides are TGTGCAAGTCGCTTTACCGGGACAGGGACCGAAGCTTTCTTT. This encodes CASRFTGTGTEAFF.

The gene calls are TRBV30 and TRBJ2-7, with 8 bases identical to TRBD2. The germline CDR1 and CDR2 sequences are GTSNPN and SVGIG (reference sequence). Trimming took 0 bases from V and 9 from J; bases not matched to a gene: 13. The CDR3 has 15 residues. CDR3 residues: CAWSVLGTGGPRQYF. The CDR3 DNA is TGTGCCTGGAGTGTTCTCGGCACGGGAGGGCCGCGGCAGTACTTC.

This chain connects TRBV5-1 to TRBJ2-1, with 8 bases fitting TRBD1. Trimming at V came to 0 bases and at J to 5 bases, leaving 4 bases not matched to a gene. This CDR3 has 15 residues. Germline-derived CDR1 and CDR2 are SGHRS and YFSETQ. Here the CDR3 reads CASSLGGQDHNEQFF. For the CDR3, the DNA is TGCGCCAGCAGCTTGGGGGGACAGGACCACAATGAGCAGTTCTTC.